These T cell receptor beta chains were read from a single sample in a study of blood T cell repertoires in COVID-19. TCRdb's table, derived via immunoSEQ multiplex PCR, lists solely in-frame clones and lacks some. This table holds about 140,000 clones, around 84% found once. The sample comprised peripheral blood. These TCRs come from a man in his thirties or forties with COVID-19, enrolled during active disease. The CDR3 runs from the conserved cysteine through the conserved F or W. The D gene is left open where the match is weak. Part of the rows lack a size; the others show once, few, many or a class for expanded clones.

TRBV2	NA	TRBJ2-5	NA	CASTGAFPGETQYF	TGTGCCAGCACCGGAGCGTTCCCCGGGGAGACCCAGTACTTC
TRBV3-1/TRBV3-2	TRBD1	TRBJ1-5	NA	CASSQTGGGQPQHF	TGTGCCAGCAGCCAAACAGGGGGTGGTCAGCCCCAGCATTTT
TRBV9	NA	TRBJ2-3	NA	CASSPRITDTQYF	TGTGCCAGCAGCCCCAGGATAACAGATACGCAGTATTTT
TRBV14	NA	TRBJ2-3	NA	CASRMTGADTQYF	TGTGCCAGCAGGATGACAGGAGCAGATACGCAGTATTTT
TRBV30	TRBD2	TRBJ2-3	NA	CAWAGGLADTQYF	TGTGCCTGGGCCGGTGGACTAGCAGATACGCAGTATTTT
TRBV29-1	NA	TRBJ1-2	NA	CSVALGHFNYGYTF	TGCAGCGTTGCCCTGGGACATTTTAACTATGGCTACACCTTC
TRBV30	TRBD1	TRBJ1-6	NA	CAWSGQGVSPLHF	TGTGCCTGGAGTGGACAGGGGGTTTCACCCCTCCACTTT
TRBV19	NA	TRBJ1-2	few	CASSSREAQFYGYTF	TGTGCCAGTAGCAGCAGGGAAGCGCAGTTCTATGGCTACACCTTC
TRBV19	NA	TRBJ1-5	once	CASSPERGRNQPQHF	TGTGCCAGTAGCCCCGAGCGGGGGCGCAATCAGCCCCAGCATTTT
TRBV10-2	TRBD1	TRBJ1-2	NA	CASSESTGSYGYTF	TGCGCCAGCAGTGAGTCGACAGGGTCCTATGGCTACACCTTC
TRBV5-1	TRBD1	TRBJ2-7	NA	CASSWDSSYEQYF	TGCGCCAGCAGCTGGGACAGTTCCTACGAGCAGTACTTC
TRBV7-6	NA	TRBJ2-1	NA	CASSSPDREGNEQFF	TGTGCCAGCAGCTCCCCAGACCGCGAGGGCAATGAGCAGTTCTTC
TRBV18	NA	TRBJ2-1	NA	CASSPQGVNNEQFF	TGTGCCAGCTCACCACAGGGGGTGAACAATGAGCAGTTCTTC
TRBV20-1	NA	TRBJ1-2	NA	CSAFDPGGYTF	TGCAGTGCTTTTGATCCGGGGGGCTACACCTTC
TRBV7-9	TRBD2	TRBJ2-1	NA	CASSWGLAAYNEQFF	TGTGCCAGCAGCTGGGGACTAGCGGCTTACAATGAGCAGTTCTTC
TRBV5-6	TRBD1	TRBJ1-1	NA	CASSYTGAMNTEAFF	TGTGCCAGCAGTTACACAGGGGCAATGAACACTGAAGCTTTCTTT
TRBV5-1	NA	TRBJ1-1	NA	CASSRQYMNTEAFF	TGCGCCAGCAGCCGACAGTACATGAACACTGAAGCTTTCTTT
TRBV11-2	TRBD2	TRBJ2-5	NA	CASSPRGSGRVETQYF	TGTGCCAGCAGCCCCCGGGGTAGCGGGAGGGTAGAGACCCAGTACTTC
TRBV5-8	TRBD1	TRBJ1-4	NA	CASSQGAATNEKLFF	TGTGCCAGCAGTCAGGGGGCTGCAACTAATGAAAAACTGTTTTTT
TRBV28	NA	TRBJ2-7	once	CASSPRVLSYEQYF	TGTGCCAGCAGTCCCAGGGTGCTCTCCTACGAGCAGTACTTC
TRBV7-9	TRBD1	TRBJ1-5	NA	CASSLGTGQGNQPQHF	TGTGCCAGCAGCTTAGGGACCGGACAGGGGAATCAGCCCCAGCATTTT
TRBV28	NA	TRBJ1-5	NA	CASSPLTTDRYNQPQHF	TGTGCCAGCAGTCCCCTCACTACCGACAGATACAATCAGCCCCAGCATTTT
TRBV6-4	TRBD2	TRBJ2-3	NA	CASSLLAGEGDTQYF	TGTGCCAGCAGCCTACTAGCGGGAGAGGGAGATACGCAGTATTTT
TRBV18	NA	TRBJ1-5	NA	CASSPGAGNQPQHF	TGTGCCAGCTCACCAGGGGCAGGCAATCAGCCCCAGCATTTT
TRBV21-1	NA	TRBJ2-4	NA	CASSKVPGRPDPLAKNIQYF	TGTGCCAGCAGCAAAGTTCCCGGGAGGCCCGACCCTCTAGCCAAAAACATTCAGTACTTC
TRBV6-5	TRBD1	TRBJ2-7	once	CASSSQTGKGYEQYF	TGTGCCAGCAGTTCGCAGACAGGGAAAGGCTACGAGCAGTACTTC
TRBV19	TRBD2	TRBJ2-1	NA	CASSGGTSGLYNEQFF	TGTGCCAGTAGTGGTGGGACTAGCGGGCTTTACAATGAGCAGTTCTTC